The T cell receptor beta chain under discussion was sequenced for a study of shared clonotypes between healthy human individuals (dated by TCRdb to about 2020). In the study overall: Three men and a couple of women, aged 18 to 49 years, made up the cohort. To increase sequencing depth and limit assay-specific biases, different laboratories used diverse techniques to prepare libraries and sequence TCR repertoires. The study deeply sequenced blood TCR repertoires of about five healthy adults to estimate repertoire size and the extent of clonotype sharing between individuals. Per donor, leukapheresis produced somewhere between about 0.85 and 8.9 billion PBMCs. Results and caveats for the whole study, not just this receptor: Pairwise subsampling indicated that sequencing depth was expected to affect the degree of clonotype sharing among donors. The small number of donors limited the genetic and exposure-history diversity represented. Sampling was restricted to blood, and TCR repertoires in tissue are likely to differ from TCR repertoires in blood.

The donors were healthy, HIV-negative adults who had no recently reported acute infections or vaccinations. All donors were Caucasian adults living in Nashville, Tennessee, USA. In the unsorted samples, roughly 90 million PBMCs were counted, and genomic DNA was extracted using the QIAamp DNA Blood Mini kit. Blood was obtained by leukapheresis, after which PBMCs were separated by Ficoll-Histopaque density gradient centrifugation and cryopreserved in liquid nitrogen vapor phase. This clone was seen a single time. Which antigen it targets is not known. A far bigger clonotype differs at one base, so this is likely a read error. The same CDR3 arises from other DNA sequences in this sample as well. Using the deep immunoSEQ assay, TCR CDR3 regions were amplified from genomic DNA by multiplex PCR. Extracted genomic DNA from each cell subset was distributed evenly across all wells of several immunoSEQ 96-well plates, and each plate was treated as a replicate. For unsorted PBMC, about 0.3 ug genomic DNA, equal to 30,000 or so T cell genomes, was loaded into each replicate PCR. Unsorted PBMC genomic DNA was sequenced across ten immunoSEQ deep assay plates. The purified libraries were quantified using a Qubit 3.0 fluorometer, sized with a Bioanalyzer 2100, and then quantified again using the KAPA Library Quantification kit. Every immunoSEQ 96-well plate was sequenced on a separate single-read 150-cycle Illumina NextSeq 550 flow cell. Regarding the original processing steps: Because only junctional sequences without quality scores were contained in the immunoSEQ output, filtering matching that applied to full-length reads could not be performed. To assign V/J genes and CDR3, sequences were annotated using PyIR, a Python wrapper for IgBLAST v1.9, with IMGT germline references. Reads were filtered out if the reads had weak V/J assignments (E-value above 1e-6), no CDR3, stop codons, out-of-frame junctions, or ambiguous translated residues. A V3J clonotype was defined by an identical inferred V gene, J gene, and CDR3 amino acid sequence. Percentage overlap between repertoires was calculated by dividing the number of shared unique clonotypes by the size of the smaller repertoire. Three approaches were used to assess repertoire richness: RTK rarefaction, the Chao1 estimator, and Recon v2.1 estimates of unobserved clonotypes. Imported from immuneACCESS, the table was reduced by TCRdb to in-frame sequences with V and J called. These copies leave out some clones; in studies compared against another copy, an unresolved V gene accounts for under half, and the cause of the remainder is not known. V and J calls plus clone size are reproduced from that table; the DNA served to infer D and trimming. Present in this sample are about 100,000 clones, roughly 50% of which were seen just once. Of the sample, more than 12% is held by the ten largest clones.

The receptor comes from a middle-aged woman in good health. Some clones in this sample may be carry-over from other donors' samples. Sequenced: PBMCs.

The CDR3 amino acid sequence is: CATLGTGNYEQYF. The DNA reads as follows: TGTGCCACCCTGGGGACAGGCAACTACGAGCAGTACTTT. The V and J genes are TRBV10-3 and TRBJ2-7; 8 junctional bases match TRBD1. Per the germline V gene, ENHRY is the CDR1 and SYGVKD is the CDR2. Spanning cysteine to phenylalanine, the CDR3 consists of 13 amino acids. Left in the record is the CDR3 DNA by itself, 39 bases read in frame from the first base.